This TCR beta chain comes out of a study of memory CD4+ T cells and cytomegalovirus serostatus. Across the whole study: Healthy Belgian adult donors included several CMV-positive and around 25 CMV-negative people.

This clone has a single count. Single viable CD3+CD4+CD8-CD45RO+ cells were sorted as the memory CD4+ T cells. The CDR3 extends over 16 amino acids. The germline V gene encodes CDR1 SSHAT and CDR2 FNYEAQ (reference sequence). Trimming left V 5 bases short and J 0 bases short, with 17 bases between. The table came from immunoSEQ multiplex PCR; TCRdb's copy has only in-frame clones and leaves some out. The sample carries about 44,000 clones, about four fifths recorded once. This chain connects TRBV7-7 to TRBJ2-7; D possibly corresponds to TRBD1 (6 bases). The sequenced material came from memory CD4+ T cells from blood. This clonotype was obtained from an adult in good health and CMV-seronegative. The CDR3 sequence is CASSPQRQEISYEQYF. CDR3 sequence (DNA): TGTGCCAGCAGCCCCCAGCGACAGGAGATCTCCTACGAGCAGTACTTC.